This T cell receptor beta chain stems from a study of CD8+CD57+ T cells in acquired aplastic anemia. Looking at the study overall: CD4+ and CD8+ cells, once sorted, gave DNA averaging approximately 3 ug. Study-wide findings and caveats: The number of CD8+ CDR3 sequences shared by patients and controls was twenty-nine. Statistical testing detected no significant gap in CD8+ Simpson's diversity between patients and controls.

The sequenced patients had an expansion of CD8+CD57+ cells seen by flow cytometry. The patients all had a severe acquired aplastic anemia diagnosis. This clonotype has at least ten counts. What it recognizes is unknown. The TCR beta profiling, which covered VDJ combination and CDR3 sequence, was carried out using genomic DNA as the template. TCRdb called the reads again in MiXCR, with one record for every CDR3 protein. The sample yields hundreds of thousands of distinct CDR3 sequences, under 40% seen once. The V and J ends lost 3 bases and 5 bases respectively, with 17 bases between them. The germline gives CDR1 SNHLY, CDR2 FYNNEI. The CDR3 covers 15 residues.

The V and J genes are TRBV2 and TRBJ2-7, with unresolved D. Specimen: sorted CD4+, CD8+, or CD8+CD57+ T cells (not recorded which) from PBMCs. The receptor was derived from a human donor with aplastic anemia. The CDR3 reads CASSDIGGLNDEQYF. The CDR3 region has the DNA TGTGCCAGCAGTGATATTGGCGGTCTGAACGACGAGCAGTACTTC.